The sample holds many counts of the clone carrying this T cell receptor beta chain. Its target is not known. TCRdb itself ran the reads through MiXCR, one entry per CDR3 protein. The table includes about 570,000 distinct CDR3 sequences, 40% detected once. Deletions cut 2 bases from V and 4 bases from J, with 11 bases between. The CDR3 totals 15 residues. The germline V gene has CDR1 SGHTA and CDR2 FQGNSA. These data belong to a study of T cell repertoires in cytomegalovirus infection. Study context: Indications came from public TCR beta signatures; they pointed to CMV infection and to a matching HLA type.

The sequencing used cultured PBMCs, collected from culture after CMV antigen stimulation. The sequence was obtained from a human donor in good health (CMV status not recorded). Some clones in this sample may be carry-over from other donors' samples. The chain has TRBV7-2 and TRBJ2-2, with D perhaps TRBD2 (5 bases). In nucleotides, the CDR3 is TGTGCCAGCAGCTTATTGGTCGGGGTCACCGGGGAGCTGTTTTTT. Its protein product is CASSLLVGVTGELFF.